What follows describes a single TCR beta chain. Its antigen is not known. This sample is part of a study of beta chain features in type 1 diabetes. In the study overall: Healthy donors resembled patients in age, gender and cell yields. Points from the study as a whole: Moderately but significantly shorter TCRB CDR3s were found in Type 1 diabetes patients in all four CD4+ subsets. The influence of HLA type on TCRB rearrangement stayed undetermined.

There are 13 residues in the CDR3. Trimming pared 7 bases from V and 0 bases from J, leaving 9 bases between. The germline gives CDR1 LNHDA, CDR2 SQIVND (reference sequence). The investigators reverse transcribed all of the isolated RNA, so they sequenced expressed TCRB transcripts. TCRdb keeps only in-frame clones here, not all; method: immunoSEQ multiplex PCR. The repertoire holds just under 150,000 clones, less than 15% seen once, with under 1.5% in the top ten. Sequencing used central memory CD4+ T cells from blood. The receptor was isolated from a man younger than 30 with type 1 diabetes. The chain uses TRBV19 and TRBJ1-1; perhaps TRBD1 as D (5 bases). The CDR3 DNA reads TGTGCCAGTACTGCAGGGATGAACACTGAAGCTTTCTTT. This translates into CASTAGMNTEAFF.